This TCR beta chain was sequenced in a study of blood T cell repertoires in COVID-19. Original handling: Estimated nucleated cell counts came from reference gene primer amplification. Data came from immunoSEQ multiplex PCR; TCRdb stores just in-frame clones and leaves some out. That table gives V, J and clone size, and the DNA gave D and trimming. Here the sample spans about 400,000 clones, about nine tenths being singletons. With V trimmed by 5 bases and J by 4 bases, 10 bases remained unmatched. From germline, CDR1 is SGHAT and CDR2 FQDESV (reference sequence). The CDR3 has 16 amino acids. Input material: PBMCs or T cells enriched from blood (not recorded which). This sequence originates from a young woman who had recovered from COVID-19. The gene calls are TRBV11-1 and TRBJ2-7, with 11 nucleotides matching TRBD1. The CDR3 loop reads CASSPKTGTGGYEQYF. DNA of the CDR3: TGTGCCAGCAGCCCCAAGACCGGGACAGGGGGTTACGAGCAGTACTTC.